The present T cell receptor (beta chain) was sequenced within a study of cytomegalovirus exposure and HLA in healthy donors. 13 Jbeta primers and 60 Vbeta primers were used for the PCR. The repertoire was sequenced with immunoSEQ multiplex PCR; TCRdb's copy has only in-frame clones and lacks some. This repertoire shows approximately 140,000 clones, approximately 82% found once; its top ten account for roughly 3.2%. The length of the CDR3 is 15 residues. The ends were cut back, 6 bases at V and 1 base at J, with 13 bases in the middle. Germline CDR1 MDHEN, CDR2 SYDVKM. Study findings and constraints: In a later analysis, most CMV-associated TCR beta chains appeared HLA-restricted. What was likely a sequencing artifact was a cluster of highly shared sequence variants.

Note on this clone: Its antigen is not known.

The J gene is TRBJ1-5, the V gene TRBV28, with no clear D. Sequencing was performed on PBMCs. This TCR came from a man between 18 and 29 years old in good health and CMV-seropositive. The CDR3 nucleotides are TGTGCCAGCAGCACGATCTGGGAGAGCAATCAGCCCCAGCATTTT. Translated, it gives CASSTIWESNQPQHF.